This TCR beta chain was sequenced in a study of T cells in Graves' hyperthyroidism and ophthalmopathy. There were TCR beta CDR3 regions amplified from RNA transcripts. HTBI primers were used for first-round RT-PCR of the TCR CDR3. TCRdb re-derived calls from the multiplex PCR reads in MiXCR, one entry per CDR3 protein. The data hold around 600,000 distinct CDR3 sequences, with roughly 14% observed a single time. This clonotype was counted only a few times. The diagnoses drew upon clinical symptoms, serum thyroxine and TRAb, thyroid ultrasound and orbital computed tomography. Germline lookup yields CDR1 SGHNT and CDR2 YYREEE (reference sequence). The V and J ends lost 4 bases and 4 bases, in that order; junction bases with no gene match: 5. This CDR3 is 17 amino acids long.

The sequence derives from a woman aged 50 to 60 with Graves' ophthalmopathy. Sequencing was carried out using blood. The V call is TRBV5-4, the J call TRBJ2-2; 15 bases agree with TRBD2. In DNA form, the CDR3 reads TGTGCCAGCAGCCGGACTAGCGGGAGGGCAGGCACCGGGGAGCTGTTTTTT. This gives the protein CASSRTSGRAGTGELFF.